These 23 T cell receptor beta chains share one sample of origin, sequenced in a study of blood T cell repertoires in COVID-19. Using immunoSEQ multiplex PCR, the repertoire was profiled, and TCRdb retains in-frame clones only, with some absent. The table has nearly 350,000 clones, approximately 84% seen once; the top ten hold 0.9% to 1.2%. Sequencing was performed on PBMCs or T cells enriched from blood (not recorded which). The source of these receptors is a woman in her thirties who had recovered from COVID-19.

The chain has TRBV11-2 and TRBJ2-7; maybe TRBD2 (7 bases). Germline loops: CDR1 SGHAT, CDR2 FQNNGV. Deletions cut 10 bases from V and 1 base from J, with 20 bases between. The CDR3 loop spans 15 amino acids. The CDR3, as DNA: TGTGCCACCGGGGGGACCGGGACACTTTCCTACGAGCAGTACTTC. This translates into CATGGTGTLSYEQYF.

Only a few counts were recorded for this clone. The rearrangement uses TRBV5-5 and TRBJ1-6; no definite D call. Germline CDR1 is SGHKS and CDR2 is YYEKEE (reference sequence). The CDR3 contains 15 residues. V was pared by 0 bases and J by 9 bases, with 13 bases between. CDR3 DNA: TGTGCCAGCAGCTTGGCCCTGGGCGCGGGTTCACCCCTCCACTTT. This sequence encodes CASSLALGAGSPLHF.

The chain is built from TRBV10-1 and TRBJ2-7; D is perhaps TRBD2 (5 bases). V lost 4 bases to trimming and J lost 6 bases, with 16 bases between them. CDR1 WNHNN and CDR2 SYGVQD come from the germline V gene (reference sequence). The CDR3 has 14 residues. The CDR3 coding sequence is TGCGCCAGCAGTGGAGTGGGAGAGACGGCCGAGCAGTACTTC. Protein sequence: CASSGVGETAEQYF.

This rearrangement joins TRBV7-9 to TRBJ1-6, with 10 bases aligning to TRBD1. V trimming: 6 bases; J trimming: 10 bases; junction bases outside the gene matches: 6. This CDR3 region has 14 residues. Germline V gene data show CDR1 as SEHNR and CDR2 as FQNEAQ (reference sequence). The CDR3 sequence is CASSRQGADSPLHF. CDR3 DNA sequence: TGTGCCAGCAGTCGACAGGGGGCGGACTCACCCCTCCACTTT.

This chain joins TRBV5-6 and TRBJ1-4, with no clear D. Germline CDR1 reads SGHDT; CDR2 reads YYEEEE. V lost 3 bases, J lost 8 bases, and 17 bases lay in between. The CDR3 has 15 amino acids. In DNA form, the CDR3 reads TGTGCCAGCAGCTCTCACCCCACTCTAGGAGAAAAACTGTTTTTT. Its protein product is CASSSHPTLGEKLFF.

The V and J genes are TRBV28 and TRBJ2-2; 7 nucleotides align to TRBD1. CDR1 and CDR2 from the germline V gene are MDHEN and SYDVKM. V dropped 5 bases and J dropped 0; count of bases not matched to a gene: 3. The length of the CDR3 is 15 residues. The CDR3 nucleotides are TGTGCCAGCAGTCTCACAGGGGCGAACACCGGGGAGCTGTTTTTT. It encodes CASSLTGANTGELFF.

The gene calls are TRBV6-2 or TRBV6-3 and TRBJ2-1, with 11 bases lining up with TRBD2. Unmatched junction bases numbered 17, after V lost 6 bases and J lost 7 bases. This CDR3 region has 18 residues. The germline V gene has CDR1 MNHEY and CDR2 SVGEGT. The CDR3 is CASSRPGLAASGGNEQFF. The CDR3 DNA sequence: TGTGCCAGCAGCCGACCGGGACTAGCGGCCAGCGGGGGGAATGAGCAGTTCTTC.

As DNA, the CDR3 is TGTGCCAGCAGTCCCCAACAGGGTATGAACACTGAAGCTTTCTTT. Translation: CASSPQQGMNTEAFF. The chain couples TRBV28 to TRBJ1-1; possibly TRBD1 for D (6 bases). The ends were cut back, 5 bases at V and 0 bases at J, with 13 bases in the middle. Germline CDR1 is MDHEN and CDR2 is SYDVKM. The CDR3 is made up of 15 amino acids.

The rearrangement uses TRBV6-5 and TRBJ1-2; 11 bases match TRBD1. Germline CDR1 MNHEY, CDR2 SVGAGI. The CDR3 runs to 14 residues. Trimming at V came to 7 bases and at J to 5 bases, leaving 6 bases not matched to a gene. Here the CDR3 reads CASTPDRGRYGYTF. As DNA, the CDR3 is TGTGCCAGCACCCCGGACAGGGGGCGTTATGGCTACACCTTC.

This clone turned up a few times. The chain links TRBV6-6 to TRBJ2-7; a weak D match, TRBD1 (6 bases). Trimming removed 2 bases from V and 6 bases from J, with 11 bases in between. The CDR3 spans 13 residues. The germline CDR1 and CDR2 sequences are MNHNY and SVGAGI (reference sequence). CDR3 region: CASSYGAGVEQYF. The DNA for the CDR3 is TGTGCCAGCAGTTACGGGGCAGGGGTCGAGCAGTACTTC.

This clone was seen once. This sequence joins TRBV12-3 or TRBV12-4 and TRBJ2-1, with a tentative D call TRBD2 (6 bases). The germline V and J ends were trimmed by 5 bases and 4 bases, with 9 bases remaining between them. This CDR3 spans 13 amino acids. CDR3 in amino acids: CASSAGTYNEQFF. The CDR3 nucleotides read TGTGCCAGCAGTGCCGGGACTTACAATGAGCAGTTCTTC.

Worth noting for this clone: This sample also contains other DNA sequences that code for the same CDR3. This chain connects TRBV2 to TRBJ1-5; D gene uncertain. V dropped 4 bases and J dropped 0 bases, with 7 bases sitting between them. Per germline, CDR1 SNHLY and CDR2 FYNNEI. The CDR3 runs 14 residues. The CDR3 DNA follows: TGTGCCAGCAGTGCGGGGAATAGCAATCAGCCCCAGCATTTT. Encoded protein: CASSAGNSNQPQHF.

J is TRBJ1-6 and V is TRBV30, with TRBD1 as a possible D gene (6 bases). Deletions cut 5 bases from V and 8 bases from J, with 10 bases between. Looked up from germline, CDR1 is GTSNPN and CDR2 is SVGIG (reference sequence). The CDR3 has 12 residues. The CDR3 DNA follows: TGTGCCTGGGGCGGACAGTATTCACCCCTCCACTTT. This codes for CAWGGQYSPLHF.

V and J are TRBV5-1 and TRBJ2-7, with 9 bases fitting TRBD1. Losses at the gene ends were 2 bases for V and 0 bases for J; bases not matched to a gene: 6. The CDR3 totals 16 residues. The germline CDR1 and CDR2 sequences are SGHRS and YFSETQ. The CDR3 loop reads CASSFRDRGYSYEQYF. CDR3 DNA sequence: TGCGCCAGCAGCTTCCGCGACAGGGGGTACTCCTACGAGCAGTACTTC.

The chain links TRBV28 to TRBJ1-2; 9 bases align to TRBD1. The V gene end was trimmed by 5 bases and the J gene end by 7 bases; junction bases not matched to a gene: 8. The CDR3 runs 14 residues. Germline loops: CDR1 MDHEN, CDR2 SYDVKM. CDR3 in DNA: TGTGCCAGCAGTCGGACAGGGGAGAAGGGTGGCTACACCTTC. Its protein is CASSRTGEKGGYTF.

V and J are TRBV10-3 and TRBJ2-3; 15 bases match TRBD2. Germline CDR1 and CDR2: ENHRY and SYGVKD. CDR3 length: 19 residues. Unmatched junction bases numbered 10, after V lost 6 bases and J lost 0 bases. The CDR3 nucleotides are TGTGCCATCAGCGAGGGACTAGCGGGGGGAGGATCTAGCACAGATACGCAGTATTTT. Its protein is CAISEGLAGGGSSTDTQYF.

The gene calls are TRBV10-2 and TRBJ1-2; D uncertain. This CDR3 comprises 12 residues. The V gene lost 2 bases and the J gene lost 7 bases, with 8 bases spanning the gap. CDR1 is WSHSY and CDR2 is SAAADI in the germline V gene. The CDR3 region has the DNA TGCGCCAGCAGTGAGCGGACTCTTGGCTACACCTTC. This translates into CASSERTLGYTF.

The gene calls are TRBV28 and TRBJ1-5, with 10 bases lining up with TRBD1. Trimming took 5 bases from V and 1 from J; bases not matched to a gene: 5. Germline values: CDR1 MDHEN, CDR2 SYDVKM. The CDR3 extends over 16 amino acids. The CDR3 is CASSTWTGGSNQPQHF. The CDR3 DNA reads TGTGCCAGCAGTACCTGGACAGGGGGGAGCAATCAGCCCCAGCATTTT.

The V gene is TRBV5-1, the J gene TRBJ2-7; tentative D call: TRBD2 (5 bases). Per the germline V gene, CDR1 is SGHRS and CDR2 is YFSETQ. This CDR3 spans 12 amino acids. Trimming left V 4 bases short and J 6 bases short, with 11 bases between. The CDR3: CASSHEGSEQYF. In DNA form, the CDR3 reads TGCGCCAGCAGCCATGAGGGTTCCGAGCAGTACTTC.

This clone was counted only a few times. The chain carries TRBV5-8 and TRBJ1-5; D gene unclear. The CDR3 is 15 amino acids. Trimming removed 0 bases at V and 0 bases at J, with 7 bases between. Germline loops: CDR1 SGHTS, CDR2 YDEGEE. The DNA of the CDR3 is TGTGCCAGCAGCTTGGGGCAGATTAGCAATCAGCCCCAGCATTTT. It codes for CASSLGQISNQPQHF.

This chain joins TRBV18 and TRBJ2-1, with 7 bases lining up with TRBD2. The trim removed 6 bases at V and 8 bases at J, leaving 4 bases unmatched. The CDR3 has 12 residues. Germline CDR1 KGHSH, CDR2 LQKENI. The CDR3, as DNA: TGTGCCAGCTCGACTAGCATCTATGAGCAGTTCTTC. It translates to CASSTSIYEQFF. The whole variable domain, filled in from reference TRBV18 and TRBJ2-1, reads NAGVMQNPRHLVRRRGQEARLRCSPMKGHSHVYWYRQLPEEGLKFMVYLQKENIIDESGMPKERFSAEFPKEGPSILRIQQVVRGDSAAYFCASSTSIYEQFFGPGTRLTVL.

This clone was seen only a few times. For the CDR3, the DNA is TGTGCCAGCAGCCAAGGCCGGGGGGGCTACGAGCAGTACTTC. As protein: CASSQGRGGYEQYF. The chain combines TRBV3-1 (or the pseudogene TRBV3-2) with TRBJ2-7; 8 bases are shared with TRBD2. V dropped 1 base and J dropped 3; count of bases not matched to a gene: 2. The length of the CDR3 is 14 residues. CDR1 LGHDT and CDR2 YNNKEL come from the germline V gene (reference sequence).

The rearrangement joins TRBV7-8 to TRBJ1-2; D perhaps matches TRBD1 (5 bases). This CDR3 has 15 amino acids. CDR1 and CDR2 (germline): SGHVS, FQNEAQ. Trimming pared 7 bases from V and 4 bases from J, leaving 19 bases between. The CDR3 DNA sequence: TGTGCCAGCACCTCAGAGACAGAATCAATCTATGGCTACACCTTC. Its protein is CASTSETESIYGYTF.